A single sample is the source of the 16 T cell receptor beta chains below, sequenced in a study of cytomegalovirus exposure and HLA in healthy donors (dated by TCRdb to between 2016 and 2019). The method was the immunoSEQ multiplex PCR assay. For the multiplex PCR, a mixture combining 60 forward primers for TCR Vbeta segments and 13 reverse primers for TCR Jbeta segments was used. The immuneACCESS repertoire file appears here via TCRdb, limited to in-frame rearrangements. These files lack a portion of the clones; in checked studies, under half of the deficit traces to unresolved V genes, and the cause of the others is not known. The sample includes about 140,000 clones, with more than 70% observed a single time. The ten most abundant clones make up 4.5% to 5% of the sample. The sequenced sample was PBMCs. Receptors were obtained from a woman between 50 and 59 years old in good health and CMV-seronegative.

The table lists this clone with a few counts. V and J are TRBV2 and TRBJ2-1, with 10 bases aligning to TRBD2. The CDR3 covers 14 residues. The germline V gene encodes CDR1 SNHLY and CDR2 FYNNEI. V was clipped by 3 bases and J by 15 bases; unmatched bases: 11. Here the CDR3 reads CASSESQRGGLPFF. CDR3 bases: TGTGCCAGCAGTGAGTCCCAGCGGGGGGGCTTGCCGTTCTTC.

The V and J genes are TRBV5-1 and TRBJ1-1; the D gene is possibly TRBD1 (6 bases). Germline CDR1 SGHRS, CDR2 YFSETQ. V was cut by 4 bases and J by 1 base, with 11 bases left in between. This CDR3 region has 14 residues. The CDR3: CASSLGGANTEAFF. In DNA form, the CDR3 reads TGCGCCAGCAGCCTAGGGGGGGCGAACACTGAAGCTTTCTTT.

V gene TRBV29-1 combines with J gene TRBJ1-2, with 9 bases lining up with TRBD1. The CDR3 is 12 amino acids. Trimming took 6 bases from V and 5 from J; bases not matched to a gene: 4. CDR1 and CDR2 from the germline V gene are SQVTM and ANQGSEA. CDR3 residues: CSVDGTGYGYTF. CDR3 coding DNA: TGCAGCGTCGATGGGACAGGGTATGGCTACACCTTC.

This clone was detected once. V gene TRBV6-5 combines with J gene TRBJ2-7, with 10 bases matching TRBD2. Trimming took 4 bases from V and 4 from J; bases not matched to a gene: 7. The germline V gene encodes CDR1 MNHEY and CDR2 SVGAGI. The CDR3 has 15 residues. Written as DNA, the CDR3 is TGTGCCAGCAGTTTCAGCGGGGGGGCCTTTTACGAGCAGTACTTC. Its translation: CASSFSGGAFYEQYF.

This chain links TRBV11-3 with TRBJ2-1; TRBD2 matches 7 bases. There are 16 residues in the CDR3. Germline V gives CDR1 SGHNT, CDR2 YENEEA. The J segment lost 1 base and the V segment lost 3 bases, leaving 6 bases of the junction unmatched. CDR3 coding DNA: TGTGCCAGCAGCTTGGGGGGGGGACGATCCTACAATGAGCAGTTCTTC. Translated: CASSLGGGRSYNEQFF.

In its sample, this clone was seen many times. This chain joins TRBV19 and TRBJ1-4, with 7 bases aligning to TRBD1. The length of the CDR3 is 13 residues. V shed 3 bases and J 8 bases; nucleotides not matched to a gene: 3. Germline V lookup: CDR1 LNHDA, CDR2 SQIVND (reference sequence). DNA for the CDR3: TGTGCCAGTAGTATCGGACAGGAGGAAAAACTGTTTTTT. Translation: CASSIGQEEKLFF.

This clone was observed a single time. This sequence joins TRBV9 and TRBJ2-2, with D possibly matching TRBD1 (6 bases). This CDR3 region has 15 residues. Germline CDR1 SGDLS, CDR2 YYNGEE. V dropped 3 bases and J dropped 0 bases, with 9 bases sitting between them. CDR3 in DNA: TGTGCCAGCAGCGCCGCAGGGGCGAACACCGGGGAGCTGTTTTTT. Encoded protein: CASSAAGANTGELFF.

In this sample, this clone turned up a few times. This chain connects TRBV9 to TRBJ1-2; D gene ambiguous. This CDR3 comprises 16 residues. CDR1 is SGDLS and CDR2 is YYNGEE in the germline V gene. Between the trimmed V and J ends, which lost 0 bases and 4 bases, there was a span of 16 bases. The CDR3 spells CASSVVEEGMGYGYTF. For the CDR3, the DNA is TGTGCCAGCAGCGTAGTTGAGGAAGGTATGGGCTATGGCTACACCTTC. The variable domain in full, completed from reference TRBV9 and TRBJ1-2, reads DSGVTQTPKHLITATGQRVTLRCSPRSGDLSVYWYQQSLDQGLQFLIQYYNGEERAKGNILERFSAQQFPDLHSELNLSSLELGDSALYFCASSVVEEGMGYGYTFGSGTRLTVV.

The V call is TRBV15, the J call TRBJ1-4, with D perhaps matching TRBD1 (5 bases). Germline V gives CDR1 LNHNV, CDR2 YYDKDF (reference sequence). The CDR3 covers 13 residues. V shed 5 bases and J shed 8 bases, with 12 bases lying between them. CDR3 amino acids: CATSYDGGEKLFF. The DNA of the CDR3 is TGTGCCACCAGCTACGATGGGGGGGAAAAACTGTTTTTT.

This chain uses TRBV7-9 with TRBJ1-2; possible D gene TRBD1, 6 bases. This CDR3 has 15 residues. V was cut by 5 bases and J by 0 bases, with 13 bases left in between. Germline CDR1 and CDR2: SEHNR and FQNEAQ (reference sequence). The CDR3 sequence is CASSRGQNANYGYTF. The CDR3 nucleotides read TGTGCCAGCAGCCGAGGACAGAACGCTAACTATGGCTACACCTTC.

In regard to this clone: Other DNA sequences within the sample encode an identical CDR3. The J gene is TRBJ1-5, the V gene TRBV7-9, with D perhaps matching TRBD1 (5 bases). The CDR3 loop spans 13 amino acids. V was clipped by 5 bases and J by 4 bases, with 9 bases between them. Per germline, CDR1 SEHNR and CDR2 FQNEAQ (reference sequence). The CDR3 here is CASSPGGNQPQHF. The CDR3 DNA follows: TGTGCCAGCAGCCCCGGGGGGAATCAGCCCCAGCATTTT.

This sequence joins TRBV6-4 and TRBJ2-5, with D possibly being TRBD2 (5 bases). The CDR3 spans 13 residues. Per germline, CDR1 MRHNA and CDR2 SNTAGT. The V gene lost 6 bases and the J gene lost 5 bases, with 13 bases spanning the gap. CDR3 DNA sequence: TGTGCCAGCAGCCGCGACACGGGGGAGACCCAGTACTTC. Protein sequence: CASSRDTGETQYF.

The chain uses TRBV2 and TRBJ1-4; 10 nucleotides align to TRBD1. CDR3 length: 15 amino acids. The V gene end was trimmed by 1 base and the J gene end by 8 bases; junction bases not matched to a gene: 4. Germline V gene lookup returns CDR1 SNHLY and CDR2 FYNNEI. The CDR3 sequence is CASSEGGQGQEKLFF. In DNA, the CDR3 is TGTGCCAGCAGTGAAGGGGGACAGGGGCAAGAAAAACTGTTTTTT.

V gene TRBV28 combines with J gene TRBJ2-1; D call uncertain. With 6 bases removed from V and 8 bases from J, the gap between germline ends came to 17 bases. This CDR3 region has 14 residues. The germline gives CDR1 MDHEN, CDR2 SYDVKM. CDR3 residues: CASRLRNIRHEQFF. DNA for the CDR3: TGTGCCAGCAGGCTCAGGAACATACGGCATGAGCAGTTCTTC.

This chain uses TRBV20-1 with TRBJ1-2; no definite D call. CDR1 is DFQATT and CDR2 is SNEGSKA in the germline V gene (reference sequence). Trimming removed 6 bases at V and 5 bases at J, with 4 bases between. The length of the CDR3 is 9 residues. CDR3 amino acids: CSAHYGYTF. CDR3 in DNA: TGCAGTGCCCATTATGGCTACACCTTC.

This sequence joins TRBV28 and TRBJ1-5; 7 bases are a match to TRBD1. Germline CDR1 reads MDHEN; CDR2 reads SYDVKM. Trimming took 3 bases from V and 4 from J; bases not matched to a gene: 12. This CDR3 region has 17 residues. CDR3 sequence (DNA): TGTGCCAGCAGTTTCTCCCCGGTAACAGGGGTAAATCAGCCCCAGCATTTT. The encoded protein is CASSFSPVTGVNQPQHF.